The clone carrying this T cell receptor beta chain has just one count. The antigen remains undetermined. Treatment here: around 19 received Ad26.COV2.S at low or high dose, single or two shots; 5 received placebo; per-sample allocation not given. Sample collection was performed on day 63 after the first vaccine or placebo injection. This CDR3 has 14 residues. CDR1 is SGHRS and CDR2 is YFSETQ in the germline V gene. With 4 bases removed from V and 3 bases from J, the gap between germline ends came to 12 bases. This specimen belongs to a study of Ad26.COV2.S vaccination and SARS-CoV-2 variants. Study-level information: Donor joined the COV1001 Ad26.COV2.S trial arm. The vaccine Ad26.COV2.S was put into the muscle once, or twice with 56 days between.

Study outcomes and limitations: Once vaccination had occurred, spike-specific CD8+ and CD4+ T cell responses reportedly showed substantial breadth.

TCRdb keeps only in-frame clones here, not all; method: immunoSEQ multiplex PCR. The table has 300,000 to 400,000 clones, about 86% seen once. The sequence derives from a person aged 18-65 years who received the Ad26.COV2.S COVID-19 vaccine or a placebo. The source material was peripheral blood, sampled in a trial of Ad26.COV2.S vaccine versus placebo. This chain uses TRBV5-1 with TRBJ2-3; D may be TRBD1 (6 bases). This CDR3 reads CASSPRTATDTQYF. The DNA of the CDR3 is TGCGCCAGCAGCCCCCGGACAGCGACAGATACGCAGTATTTT.